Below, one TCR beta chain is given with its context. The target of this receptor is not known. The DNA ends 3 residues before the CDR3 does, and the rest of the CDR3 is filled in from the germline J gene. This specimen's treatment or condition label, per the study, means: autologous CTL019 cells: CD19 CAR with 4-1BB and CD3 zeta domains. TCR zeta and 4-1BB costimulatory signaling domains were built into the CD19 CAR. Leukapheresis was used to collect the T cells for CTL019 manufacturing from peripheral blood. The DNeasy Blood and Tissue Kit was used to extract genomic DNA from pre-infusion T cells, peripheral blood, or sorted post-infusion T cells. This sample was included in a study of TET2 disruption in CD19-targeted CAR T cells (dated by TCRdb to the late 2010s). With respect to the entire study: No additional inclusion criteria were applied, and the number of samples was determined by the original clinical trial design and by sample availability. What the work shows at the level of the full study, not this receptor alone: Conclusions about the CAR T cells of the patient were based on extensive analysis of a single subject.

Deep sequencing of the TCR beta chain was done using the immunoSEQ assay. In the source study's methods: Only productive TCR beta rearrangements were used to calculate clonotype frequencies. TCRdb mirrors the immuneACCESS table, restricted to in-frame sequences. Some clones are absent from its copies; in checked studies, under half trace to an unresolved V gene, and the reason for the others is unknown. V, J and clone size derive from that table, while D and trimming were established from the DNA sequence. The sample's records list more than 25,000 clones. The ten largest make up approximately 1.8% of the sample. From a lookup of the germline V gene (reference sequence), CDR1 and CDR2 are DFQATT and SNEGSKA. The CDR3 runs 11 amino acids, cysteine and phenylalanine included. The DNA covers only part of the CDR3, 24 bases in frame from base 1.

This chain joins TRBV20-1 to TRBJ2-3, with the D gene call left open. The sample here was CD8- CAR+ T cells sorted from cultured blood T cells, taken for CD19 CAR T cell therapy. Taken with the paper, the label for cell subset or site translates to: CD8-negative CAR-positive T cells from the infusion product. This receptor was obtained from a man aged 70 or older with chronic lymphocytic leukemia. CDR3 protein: CSASTQETQYF. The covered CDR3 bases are TGCAGTGCTAGCACACAAGAGACG.